This passage covers 13 T cell receptor beta chains from one sample sequenced in a study of blood T cell repertoires in COVID-19. Only in-frame clones appear in the TCRdb table, and some are missing; sequencing was by immunoSEQ multiplex PCR. The data hold 150,000 to 200,000 clones, with roughly 87% observed a single time. Sequencing input: peripheral blood. The receptors stem from a woman aged 45-60 years with acute or convalescent COVID-19.

The chain links TRBV2 to TRBJ2-5; no clear D. There are 14 residues in the CDR3. V lost 3 bases and J lost 3, with 11 bases in between. The germline CDR1 and CDR2 sequences are SNHLY and FYNNEI. CDR3 nucleotides: TGTGCCAGCAGTGATTCGCAGGCAGAAGAGACCCAGTACTTC. Protein sequence: CASSDSQAEETQYF. The whole variable domain, filled in from reference TRBV2 and TRBJ2-5, reads EPEVTQTPSHQVTQMGQEVILRCVPISNHLYFYWYRQILGQKVEFLVSFYNNEISEKSEIFDDQFSVERPDGSNFTLKIRSTKLEDSAMYFCASSDSQAEETQYFGPGTRLLVL.

V and J are TRBV6-1 and TRBJ2-7; D might be TRBD1 (6 bases). V lost 3 bases and J 1 base, leaving 10 bases between the germline ends. CDR3 length: 14 residues. Germline assignment: CDR1 MNHNS and CDR2 SASEGT. CDR3 sequence reads: CASSDRGESYEQYF. The CDR3 DNA is TGTGCCAGCAGTGACAGGGGCGAATCCTACGAGCAGTACTTC.

The rearrangement uses TRBV5-1 and TRBJ1-2, with unresolved D. The CDR3 covers 13 residues. Germline lookup yields CDR1 SGHRS and CDR2 YFSETQ. The ends were cut back, 4 bases at V and 7 bases at J, with 14 bases in the middle. CDR3 DNA sequence: TGCGCCAGCAGCGCACCGTCTGCACTTGGCTACACCTTC. Its protein product is CASSAPSALGYTF.

The V gene is TRBV30, the J gene TRBJ1-5, with a tentative D call TRBD1 (5 bases). The CDR3 contains 15 residues. The V end was cut by 5 bases, the J end by 2 bases, with 16 bases between. Looked up from germline, CDR1 is GTSNPN and CDR2 is SVGIG (reference sequence). In nucleotides, the CDR3 is TGTGCCTGGTGTCGGGGAGGGGCTGGCAATCAGCCCCAGCATTTT. Protein product: CAWCRGGAGNQPQHF.

V is TRBV11-3 and J is TRBJ2-7; TRBD1 might be the D (6 bases). The CDR3 sequence is 15 residues long. V lost 0 bases and J lost 4, with 13 bases in between. CDR1 SGHNT and CDR2 YENEEA come from the germline V gene. The CDR3 reads CASSLDRTGRYEQYF. Here the CDR3 DNA reads TGTGCCAGCAGCTTAGATCGTACAGGGCGGTACGAGCAGTACTTC. Full variable domain (rest looked up from reference TRBV11-3 and TRBJ2-7): EAGVVQSPRYKIIEKKQPVAFWCNPISGHNTLYWYLQNLGQGPELLIRYENEEAVDDSQLPKDRFSAERLKGVDSTLKIQPAELGDSAVYLCASSLDRTGRYEQYFGPGTRLTVT.

The chain recombines TRBV7-2 with TRBJ2-7; TRBD2 aligns across 7 bases. The CDR3 loop spans 14 amino acids. Germline lookup yields CDR1 SGHTA and CDR2 FQGNSA. With 5 bases clipped from V and 0 bases from J, the junction kept 4 bases outside the gene matches. The CDR3 DNA is TGTGCCAGCAGCCCCGGGAGGAGCTCCTACGAGCAGTACTTC. It is translated as CASSPGRSSYEQYF.

V is TRBV29-1 and J is TRBJ2-2; 10 bases fit TRBD2. There are 14 residues in the CDR3. Germline trimming cut 4 bases from V and 5 bases from J; bases unmatched to any gene: 4. Germline assignment: CDR1 SQVTM and CDR2 ANQGSEA. CDR3 sequence reads: CSVVTSGSTGELFF. The CDR3 DNA reads as TGCAGCGTTGTGACTAGCGGGTCGACCGGGGAGCTGTTTTTT.

The chain is built from TRBV2 and TRBJ1-2; 12 positions agree with TRBD1. The CDR3 is 16 amino acids. V gave up 4 bases and J gave up 4 bases; unmatched junction bases: 7. Germline V gives CDR1 SNHLY, CDR2 FYNNEI. As DNA, the CDR3 is TGTGCCAGCAGTGGGGGACAGGGGGCAGAGGGCTATGGCTACACCTTC. It encodes CASSGGQGAEGYGYTF. Complete variable domain (other parts from reference TRBV2 and TRBJ1-2): EPEVTQTPSHQVTQMGQEVILRCVPISNHLYFYWYRQILGQKVEFLVSFYNNEISEKSEIFDDQFSVERPDGSNFTLKIRSTKLEDSAMYFCASSGGQGAEGYGYTFGSGTRLTVV.

This clone was found once. The V gene is TRBV30, the J gene TRBJ1-5; no firm D call. The germline V gene has CDR1 GTSNPN and CDR2 SVGIG (reference sequence). The V gene lost 1 base and the J gene lost 4 bases, with 8 bases spanning the gap. CDR3 length: 13 amino acids. The CDR3 DNA sequence: TGTGCCTGGAGTGAAGGCGGTAATCAGCCCCAGCATTTT. It translates to CAWSEGGNQPQHF.

This clone came up a few times. V gene TRBV5-1 combines with J gene TRBJ2-7; TRBD1 matches at 10 bases. This CDR3 has 15 residues. The J segment lost 4 bases and the V segment lost 4 bases, leaving 8 bases of the junction unmatched. Germline V gene sequence: CDR1 SGHRS, CDR2 YFSETQ. For the CDR3, the DNA is TGCGCCAGCAGCCCAAGGGACAGGGGATTGTACGAGCAGTACTTC. Its protein is CASSPRDRGLYEQYF.

This clone was counted ten times or more. The rearrangement links TRBV6-2 or TRBV6-3 to TRBJ1-1; 7 bases agree with TRBD1. This CDR3 has 12 residues. Losses at the gene ends were 2 bases for V and 11 bases for J; bases not matched to a gene: 5. The germline CDR1 and CDR2 sequences are MNHEY and SVGEGT. CDR3 loop: CASSYHLDRAFF. The CDR3 nucleotides read TGTGCCAGCAGTTACCATTTGGACAGGGCTTTCTTT.

The chain carries TRBV6-5 and TRBJ2-2; weak D call: TRBD1 (6 bases). The CDR3 is 16 residues long. CDR1 and CDR2 from the germline V gene are MNHEY and SVGAGI. Trimming left V 0 bases short and J 0 bases short, with 8 bases between. CDR3 nucleotides: TGTGCCAGCAGTTACTCTTGGGACACGAACACCGGGGAGCTGTTTTTT. Translation gives CASSYSWDTNTGELFF.

The sample holds one count of this clone. V usage is TRBV9 and J usage is TRBJ2-3; 7 bases align to TRBD2. This CDR3 region has 15 residues. Germline loops: CDR1 SGDLS, CDR2 YYNGEE. The trim removed 3 bases at V and 4 bases at J, leaving 8 bases unmatched. DNA for the CDR3: TGTGCCAGCAGCGCCTCGGGACTATCCGCAGATACGCAGTATTTT. This gives the protein CASSASGLSADTQYF.